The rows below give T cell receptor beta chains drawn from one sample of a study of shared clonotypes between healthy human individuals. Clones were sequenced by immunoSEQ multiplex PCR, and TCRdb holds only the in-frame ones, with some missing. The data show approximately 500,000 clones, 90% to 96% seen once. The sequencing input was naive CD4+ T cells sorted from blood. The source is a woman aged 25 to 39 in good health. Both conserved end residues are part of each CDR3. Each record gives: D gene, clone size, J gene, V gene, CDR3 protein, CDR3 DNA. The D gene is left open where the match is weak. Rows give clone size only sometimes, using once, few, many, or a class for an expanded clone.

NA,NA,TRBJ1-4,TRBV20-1,CSARRDGKLFF,TGCAGTGCTAGACGGGACGGAAAACTGTTTTTT
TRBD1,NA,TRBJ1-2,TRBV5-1,CASSFGTGSFPSHYGYTF,TGCGCCAGCAGCTTCGGGACAGGTAGCTTCCCCTCACACTATGGCTACACCTTC
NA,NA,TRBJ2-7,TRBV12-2,CASRPSGGSGTYEQYF,TGTGCAAGTCGCCCCTCTGGGGGTAGCGGGACCTACGAGCAGTACTTC
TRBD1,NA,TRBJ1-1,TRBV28,CASRLRTGGIEAFF,TGTGCCAGCAGACTACGGACAGGGGGCATCGAAGCTTTCTTT
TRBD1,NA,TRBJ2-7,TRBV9,CASSFLQGGEQYF,TGTGCCAGCAGCTTTTTACAGGGGGGCGAGCAGTACTTC
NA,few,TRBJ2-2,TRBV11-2,CASSLDRGDLWELFF,TGTGCCAGCAGCTTAGATCGCGGGGACTTATGGGAGCTGTTTTTT
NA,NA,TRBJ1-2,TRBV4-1,CASSQVVSQVPIYGYTF,TGCGCCAGCAGCCAAGTCGTTTCTCAGGTACCGATATATGGCTACACCTTC
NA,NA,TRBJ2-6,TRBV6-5,CASMVVSGANVLTF,TGTGCCAGCATGGTTGTCTCTGGGGCCAACGTCCTGACTTTC
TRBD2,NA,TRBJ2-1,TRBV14,CASSQTSGSYEQFF,TGTGCCAGCAGCCAGACTAGCGGGAGCTATGAGCAGTTCTTC
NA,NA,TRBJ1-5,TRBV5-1,CASSLDPGTLFYSNQPQHF,TGCGCCAGCAGCTTGGACCCCGGGACACTCTTCTATAGCAATCAGCCCCAGCATTTT
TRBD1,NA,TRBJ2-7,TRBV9,CASSPGTGALGEQYF,TGTGCCAGCAGCCCAGGGACAGGGGCGTTGGGGGAGCAGTACTTC
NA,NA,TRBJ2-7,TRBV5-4,CASSLGQGSYEQYF,TGTGCCAGCAGCTTGGGGCAGGGGTCCTACGAGCAGTACTTC
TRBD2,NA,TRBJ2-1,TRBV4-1,CASSRGLAGRRNEQFF,TGCGCCAGCAGCCGGGGACTAGCGGGACGTCGTAATGAGCAGTTCTTC
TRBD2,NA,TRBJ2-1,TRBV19,CASSSQAQGLAGFYNEQFF,TGTGCCAGTAGTTCCCAGGCTCAAGGACTAGCGGGTTTCTACAATGAGCAGTTCTTC
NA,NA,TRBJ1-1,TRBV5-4,CASSLELRMNTEAFF,TGTGCCAGCAGCTTGGAATTGAGGATGAACACTGAAGCTTTCTTT
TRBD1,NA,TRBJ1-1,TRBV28,CASSFRDRATEAFF,TGTGCCAGCAGCTTCCGGGACAGGGCAACTGAAGCTTTCTTT
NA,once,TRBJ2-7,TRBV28,CASSYEGVKGEQYF,TGTGCCAGCAGTTATGAAGGGGTTAAAGGCGAGCAGTACTTC
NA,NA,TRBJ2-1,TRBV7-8,CASSFSGLSSYNEQFF,TGTGCCAGCAGCTTTAGCGGACTCAGCTCCTACAATGAGCAGTTCTTC
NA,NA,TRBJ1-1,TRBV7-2,CASIPLGVKSTMNTEAFF,TGTGCCAGCATCCCCCTTGGGGTCAAATCGACTATGAACACTGAAGCTTTCTTT
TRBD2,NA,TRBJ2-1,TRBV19,CASSMVAGRRDEQFF,TGTGCCAGTAGTATGGTAGCGGGACGACGGGATGAGCAGTTCTTC
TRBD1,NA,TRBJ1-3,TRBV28,CASGLQAGGRSGNTIYF,TGTGCCAGCGGATTGCAAGCAGGGGGCCGCTCTGGAAACACCATATATTTT
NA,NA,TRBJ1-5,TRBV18,CASPLSHRPQHF,TGTGCCAGCCCTCTCAGTCATCGGCCCCAGCATTTT
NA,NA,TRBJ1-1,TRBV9,CASSASGGNTEAFF,TGTGCCAGCAGCGCTTCTGGGGGGAACACTGAAGCTTTCTTT
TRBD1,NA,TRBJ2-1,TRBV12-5,CASGLVGAGQVKYNEQFF,TGTGCTAGTGGTTTGGTAGGGGCGGGACAGGTGAAATACAATGAGCAGTTCTTC
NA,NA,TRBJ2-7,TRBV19,CASSMDGELSYEQYF,TGTGCCAGTAGTATGGACGGGGAGCTTTCCTACGAGCAGTACTTC
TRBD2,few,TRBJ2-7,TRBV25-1,CGHASGNYEQYF,TGTGGTCATGCTAGCGGGAACTACGAGCAGTACTTC
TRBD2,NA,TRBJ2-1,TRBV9,CASSVSGASYNEQFF,TGTGCCAGCAGCGTTAGCGGGGCCTCCTACAATGAGCAGTTCTTC
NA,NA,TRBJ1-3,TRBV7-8,CASSLARVPGMSSGNTIYF,TGTGCCAGCAGCTTAGCCAGGGTGCCGGGGATGAGCTCTGGAAACACCATATATTTT
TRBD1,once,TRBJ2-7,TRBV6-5,CATRGSGNSYEQYF,TGTGCCACCAGGGGGAGCGGTAACTCCTACGAGCAGTACTTC
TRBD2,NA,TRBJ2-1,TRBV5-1,CASSRNLAGDGNEQFF,TGCGCCAGCAGCCGAAATCTAGCGGGAGACGGCAATGAGCAGTTCTTC
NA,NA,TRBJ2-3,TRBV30,CAWSSISGNTYTQYF,TGTGCCTGGAGTTCAATTAGTGGGAACACATATACGCAGTATTTT
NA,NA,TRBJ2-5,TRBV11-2,CASSPRAERGETQYF,TGTGCCAGCAGCCCGAGGGCGGAGAGGGGTGAGACCCAGTACTTC
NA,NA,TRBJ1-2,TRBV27,CASSPDSNYGYTF,TGTGCCAGCAGCCCAGACAGCAACTATGGCTACACCTTC
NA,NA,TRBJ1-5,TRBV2,CASSRLSEGNQPQHF,TGTGCCAGCAGTAGGCTAAGTGAGGGCAATCAGCCCCAGCATTTT
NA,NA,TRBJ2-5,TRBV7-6,CASSPLGWYQETQYF,TGTGCCAGCAGCCCCCTCGGATGGTACCAAGAGACCCAGTACTTC
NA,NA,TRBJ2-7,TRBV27,CASTPMGARSFYEQYF,TGTGCCAGCACCCCCATGGGGGCTAGGAGTTTCTACGAGCAGTACTTC
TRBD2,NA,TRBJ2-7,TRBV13,CATREGSSHEQYF,TGTGCCACCAGGGAGGGTTCGAGCCACGAGCAGTACTTC
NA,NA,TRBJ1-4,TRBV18,CASSLSGTFNEKLFF,TGTGCCAGCTCACTCTCCGGGACATTCAATGAAAAACTGTTTTTT
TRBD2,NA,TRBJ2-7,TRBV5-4,CASSLMGRGGSRGNEQYF,TGTGCCAGCAGCTTGATGGGTCGGGGCGGGAGTAGAGGAAACGAGCAGTACTTC
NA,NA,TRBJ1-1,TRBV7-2,CASSLVTGGNTEAFF,TGTGCCAGCAGCTTAGTAACAGGCGGGAACACTGAAGCTTTCTTT
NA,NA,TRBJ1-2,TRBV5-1,CASSLDRYGYTF,TGCGCCAGCAGCTTGGACCGCTATGGCTACACCTTC
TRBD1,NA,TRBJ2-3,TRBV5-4,CASSPQGAGVTDTQYF,TGTGCCAGCAGCCCCCAGGGGGCGGGTGTGACAGATACGCAGTATTTT
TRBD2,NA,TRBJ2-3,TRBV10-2,CATRLAGKDTQYF,TGCGCCACCCGACTAGCGGGAAAGGATACGCAGTATTTT
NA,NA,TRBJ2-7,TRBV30,CAWSAQGYEQYF,TGTGCCTGGAGTGCACAGGGCTACGAGCAGTACTTC
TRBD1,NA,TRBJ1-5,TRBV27,CASSLYRGLGQPQHF,TGTGCCAGCAGTCTTTACAGGGGGCTCGGTCAGCCCCAGCATTTT
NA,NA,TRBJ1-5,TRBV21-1,CASSKVEGRYSNQPQHF,TGTGCCAGCAGCAAAGTAGAGGGACGCTATAGCAATCAGCCCCAGCATTTT